The TCR beta chain described here comes from a study of T cell responses to AZD1222 COVID-19 vaccine. Study conclusions and caveats: Only a handful of individuals given AZD1222 were seropositive at baseline. Repertoires were obtained only post-peak T cell response. Regions 160-218 and 743-854 held dominance among vaccine-associated CD4 TCRs, which spanned spike. Donors in the cohort were predominantly white British and more often female, and clonal diversity was possibly underestimated.

Assay: immunoSEQ multiplex PCR; the TCRdb copy retains only in-frame clones and omits some. This table lists around 150,000 clones. The V end lost 5 bases, the J end lost 0 bases, and 14 bases lay between the germline ends. CDR1 is LNHDA, CDR2 SQIVND, per germline (reference sequence). The CDR3 is 16 amino acids. With respect to this clone: Its antigen is not known.

This sequence originates from an adult in good health. This chain uses TRBV19 with TRBJ1-5; possible D gene TRBD1, 6 bases. Sequencing was done on a sample of peripheral blood. This CDR3 is CASSAPWGASNQPQHF. CDR3 nucleotides: TGTGCCAGTAGTGCCCCGTGGGGGGCTAGCAATCAGCCCCAGCATTTT.